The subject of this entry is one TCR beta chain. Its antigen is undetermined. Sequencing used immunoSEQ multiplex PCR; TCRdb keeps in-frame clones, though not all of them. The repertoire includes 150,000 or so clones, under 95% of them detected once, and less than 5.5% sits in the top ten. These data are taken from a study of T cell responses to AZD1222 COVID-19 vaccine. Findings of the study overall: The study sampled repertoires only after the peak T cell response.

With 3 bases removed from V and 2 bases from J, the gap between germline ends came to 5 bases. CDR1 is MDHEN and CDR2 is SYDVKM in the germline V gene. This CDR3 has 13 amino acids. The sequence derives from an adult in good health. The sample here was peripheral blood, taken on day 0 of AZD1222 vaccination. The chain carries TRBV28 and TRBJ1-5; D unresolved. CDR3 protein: CASSFYGNQPQHF. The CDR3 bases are TGTGCCAGCAGTTTCTATGGCAATCAGCCCCAGCATTTT. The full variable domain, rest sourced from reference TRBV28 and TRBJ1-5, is DVKVTQSSRYLVKRTGEKVFLECVQDMDHENMFWYRQDPGLGLRLIYFSYDVKMKEKGDIPEGYSVSREKKERFSLILESASTNQTSMYLCASSFYGNQPQHFGDGTRLSIL.